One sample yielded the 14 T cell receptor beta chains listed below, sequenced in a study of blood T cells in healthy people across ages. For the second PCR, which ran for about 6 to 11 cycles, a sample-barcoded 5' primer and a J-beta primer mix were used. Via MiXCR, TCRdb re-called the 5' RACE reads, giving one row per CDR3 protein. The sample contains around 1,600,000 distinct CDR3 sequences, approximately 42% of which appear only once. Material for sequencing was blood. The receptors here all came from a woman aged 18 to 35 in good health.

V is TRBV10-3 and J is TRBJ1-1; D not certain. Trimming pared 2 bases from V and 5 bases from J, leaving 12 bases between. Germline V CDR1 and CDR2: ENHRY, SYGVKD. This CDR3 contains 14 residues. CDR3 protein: CAISETSGGTEAFF. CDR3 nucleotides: TGTGCCATCAGTGAGACGAGTGGAGGGACTGAAGCTTTCTTT.

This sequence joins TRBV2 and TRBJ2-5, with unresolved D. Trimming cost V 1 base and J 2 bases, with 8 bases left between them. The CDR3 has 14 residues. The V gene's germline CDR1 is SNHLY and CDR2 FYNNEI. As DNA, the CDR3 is TGTGCCAGCAGTGAAGGAAACAGACAAGAGACCCAGTACTTC. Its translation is CASSEGNRQETQYF.

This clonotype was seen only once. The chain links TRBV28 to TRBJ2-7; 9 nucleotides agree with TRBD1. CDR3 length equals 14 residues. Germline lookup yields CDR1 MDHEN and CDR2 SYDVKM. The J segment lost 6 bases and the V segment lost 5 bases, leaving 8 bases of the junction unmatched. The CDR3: CASSLGTGQAEQYF. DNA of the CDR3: TGTGCCAGCAGTCTAGGGACAGGGCAGGCCGAGCAGTACTTC.

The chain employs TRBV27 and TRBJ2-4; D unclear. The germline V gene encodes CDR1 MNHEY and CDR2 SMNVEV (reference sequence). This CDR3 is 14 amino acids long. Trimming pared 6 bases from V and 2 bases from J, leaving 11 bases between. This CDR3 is CASSPQLTKNIQYF. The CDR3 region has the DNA TGTGCCAGCAGCCCTCAGCTTACCAAAAACATTCAGTACTTC.

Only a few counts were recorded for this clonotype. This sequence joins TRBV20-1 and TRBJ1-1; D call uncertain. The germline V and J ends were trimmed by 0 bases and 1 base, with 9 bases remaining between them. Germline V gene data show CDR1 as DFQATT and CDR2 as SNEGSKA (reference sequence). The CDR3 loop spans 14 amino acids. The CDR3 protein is CSARDGGGNTEAFF. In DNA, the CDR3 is TGCAGTGCTAGAGACGGAGGAGGGAACACTGAAGCTTTCTTT.

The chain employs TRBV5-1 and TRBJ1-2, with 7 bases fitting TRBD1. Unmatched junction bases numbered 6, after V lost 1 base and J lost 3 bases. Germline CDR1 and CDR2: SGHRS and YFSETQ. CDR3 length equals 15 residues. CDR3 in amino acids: CASSLRDSNYYGYTF. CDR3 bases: TGCGCCAGCAGCTTGAGGGACAGCAACTACTATGGCTACACCTTC.

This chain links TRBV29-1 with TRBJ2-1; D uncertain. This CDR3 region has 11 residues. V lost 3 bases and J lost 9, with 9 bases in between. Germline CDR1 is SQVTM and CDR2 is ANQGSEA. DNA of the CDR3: TGCAGCGTTGAGGGGAACGGTGAGCAGTTCTTC. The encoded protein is CSVEGNGEQFF.

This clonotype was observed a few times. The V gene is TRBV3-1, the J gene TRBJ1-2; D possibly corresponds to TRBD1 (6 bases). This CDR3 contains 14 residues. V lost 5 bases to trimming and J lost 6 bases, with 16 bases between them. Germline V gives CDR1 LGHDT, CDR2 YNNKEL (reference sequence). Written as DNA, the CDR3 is TGTGCCAGCAGCTTACAAGACAGGCGCGATGGCTACACCTTC. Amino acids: CASSLQDRRDGYTF.

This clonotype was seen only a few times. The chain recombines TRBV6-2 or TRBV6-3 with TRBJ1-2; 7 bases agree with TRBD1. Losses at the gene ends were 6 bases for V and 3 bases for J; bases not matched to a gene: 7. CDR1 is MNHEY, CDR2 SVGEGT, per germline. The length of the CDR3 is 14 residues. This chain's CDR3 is CASRIDRVDYGYTF. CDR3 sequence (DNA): TGTGCCAGCAGGATCGACAGGGTGGACTATGGCTACACCTTC.

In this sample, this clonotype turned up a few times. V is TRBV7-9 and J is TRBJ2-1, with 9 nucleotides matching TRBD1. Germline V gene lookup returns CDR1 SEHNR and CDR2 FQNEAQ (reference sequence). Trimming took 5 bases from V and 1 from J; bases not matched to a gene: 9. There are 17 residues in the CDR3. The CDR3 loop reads CASSAIRGQGSYNEQFF. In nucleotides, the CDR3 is TGTGCCAGCAGCGCCATACGCGGACAGGGGTCCTACAATGAGCAGTTCTTC. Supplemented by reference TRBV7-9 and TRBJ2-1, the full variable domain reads DTGVSQNPRHKITKRGQNVTFRCDPISEHNRLYWYRQTLGQGPEFLTYFQNEAQLEKSRLLSDRFSAERPKGSFSTLEIQRTEQGDSAMYLCASSAIRGQGSYNEQFFGPGTRLTVL.

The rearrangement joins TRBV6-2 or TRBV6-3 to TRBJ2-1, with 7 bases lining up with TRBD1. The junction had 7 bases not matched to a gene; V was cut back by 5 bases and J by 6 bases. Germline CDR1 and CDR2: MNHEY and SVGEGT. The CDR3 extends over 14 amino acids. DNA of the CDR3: TGTGCCAGCAGTGCCGACCAGGGGGTCAATGAGCAGTTCTTC. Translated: CASSADQGVNEQFF.

The CDR3 reads CSALAGAAKETQYF. The CDR3 coding sequence is TGCAGTGCTTTAGCGGGGGCAGCGAAGGAGACCCAGTACTTC. The chain is built from TRBV20-1 and TRBJ2-5, with 9 bases aligning to TRBD2. The germline gives CDR1 DFQATT, CDR2 SNEGSKA (reference sequence). The V and J ends lost 5 bases and 5 bases, in that order; junction bases with no gene match: 9. The CDR3 has 14 amino acids.

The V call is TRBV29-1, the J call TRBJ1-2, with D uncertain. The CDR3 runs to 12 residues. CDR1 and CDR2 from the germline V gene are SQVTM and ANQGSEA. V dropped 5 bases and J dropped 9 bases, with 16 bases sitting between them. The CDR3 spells CSVRAETRSYTF. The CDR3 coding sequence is TGCAGCGTTCGTGCGGAGACCCGTAGCTACACCTTC.

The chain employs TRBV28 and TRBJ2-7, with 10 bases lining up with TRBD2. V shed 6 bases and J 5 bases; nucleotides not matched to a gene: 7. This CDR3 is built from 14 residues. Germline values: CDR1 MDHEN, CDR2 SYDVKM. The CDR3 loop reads CASRTVLAGDEQYF. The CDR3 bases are TGTGCCAGCAGAACTGTCCTAGCGGGAGACGAGCAGTACTTC.